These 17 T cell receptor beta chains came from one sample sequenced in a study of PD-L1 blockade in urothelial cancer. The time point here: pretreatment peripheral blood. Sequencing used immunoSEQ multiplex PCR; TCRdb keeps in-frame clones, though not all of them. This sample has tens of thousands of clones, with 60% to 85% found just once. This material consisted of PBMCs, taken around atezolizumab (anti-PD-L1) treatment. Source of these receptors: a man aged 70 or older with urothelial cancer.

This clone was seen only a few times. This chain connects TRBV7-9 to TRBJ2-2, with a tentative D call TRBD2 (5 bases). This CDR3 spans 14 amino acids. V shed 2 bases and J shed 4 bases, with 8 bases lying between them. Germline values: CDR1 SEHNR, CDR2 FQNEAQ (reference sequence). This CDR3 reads CASSLFGITGELFF. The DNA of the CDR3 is TGTGCCAGCAGCTTATTCGGGATCACCGGGGAGCTGTTTTTT.

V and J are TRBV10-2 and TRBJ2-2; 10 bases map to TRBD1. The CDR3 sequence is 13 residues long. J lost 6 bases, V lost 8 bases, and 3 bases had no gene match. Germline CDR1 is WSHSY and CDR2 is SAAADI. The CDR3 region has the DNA TGCGCCAGCGAGGGACAGGGGTCCGGGGAGCTGTTTTTT. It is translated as CASEGQGSGELFF.

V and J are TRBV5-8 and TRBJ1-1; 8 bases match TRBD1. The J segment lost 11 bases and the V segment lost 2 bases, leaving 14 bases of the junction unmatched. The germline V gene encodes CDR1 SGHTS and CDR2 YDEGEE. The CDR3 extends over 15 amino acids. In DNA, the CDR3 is TGTGCCAGCAGCTTAAGGGGACAGGCGGGCAAACGGGCTTTCTTT. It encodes CASSLRGQAGKRAFF.

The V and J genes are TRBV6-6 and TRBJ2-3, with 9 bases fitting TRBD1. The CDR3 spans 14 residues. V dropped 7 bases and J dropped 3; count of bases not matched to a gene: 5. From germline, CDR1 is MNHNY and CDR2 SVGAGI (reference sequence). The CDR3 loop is CASTYGQGTDTQYF. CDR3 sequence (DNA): TGTGCCAGCACATACGGACAGGGGACAGATACGCAGTATTTT.

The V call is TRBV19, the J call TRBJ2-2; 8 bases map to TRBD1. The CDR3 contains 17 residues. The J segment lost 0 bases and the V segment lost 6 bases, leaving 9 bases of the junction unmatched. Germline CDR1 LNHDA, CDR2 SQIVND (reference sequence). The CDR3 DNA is TGTGCCAGTAGGGACCGGACAGGGAGAACGAACACCGGGGAGCTGTTTTTT. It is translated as CASRDRTGRTNTGELFF. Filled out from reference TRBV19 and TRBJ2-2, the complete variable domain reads DGGITQSPKYLFRKEGQNVTLSCEQNLNHDAMYWYRQDPGQGLRLIYYSQIVNDFQKGDIAEGYSVSREKKESFPLTVTSAQKNPTAFYLCASRDRTGRTNTGELFFGEGSRLTVL.

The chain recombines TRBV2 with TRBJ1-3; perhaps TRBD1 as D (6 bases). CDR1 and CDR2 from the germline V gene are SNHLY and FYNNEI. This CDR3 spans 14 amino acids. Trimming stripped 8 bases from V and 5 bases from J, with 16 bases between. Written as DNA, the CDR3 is TGTGCCAGCCTCTCTGGGCAGGGGCGAAACACCATATATTTT. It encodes CASLSGQGRNTIYF.

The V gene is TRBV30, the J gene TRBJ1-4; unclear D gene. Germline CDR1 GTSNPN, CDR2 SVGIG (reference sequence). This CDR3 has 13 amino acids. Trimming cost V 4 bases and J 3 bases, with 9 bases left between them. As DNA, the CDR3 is TGTGCCTGGAACGAGAGGCCTAATGAAAAACTGTTTTTT. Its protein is CAWNERPNEKLFF.

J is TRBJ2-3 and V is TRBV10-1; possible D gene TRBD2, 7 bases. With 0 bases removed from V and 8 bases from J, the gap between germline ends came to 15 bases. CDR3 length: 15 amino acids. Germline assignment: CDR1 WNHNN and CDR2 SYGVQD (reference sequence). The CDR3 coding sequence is TGCGCCAGCAGTGAGTCTGCGGGGGCCTGGGGTACGCAGTATTTT. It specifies CASSESAGAWGTQYF.

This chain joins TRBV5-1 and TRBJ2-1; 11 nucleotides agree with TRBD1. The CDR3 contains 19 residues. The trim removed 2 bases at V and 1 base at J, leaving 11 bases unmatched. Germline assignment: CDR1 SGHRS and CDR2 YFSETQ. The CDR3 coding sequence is TGCGCCAGCAGCTTCCGGACAGGGGGCTCATCCTATTCCTACAATGAGCAGTTCTTC. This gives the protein CASSFRTGGSSYSYNEQFF. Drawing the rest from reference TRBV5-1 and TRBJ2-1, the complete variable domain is KAGVTQTPRYLIKTRGQQVTLSCSPISGHRSVSWYQQTPGQGLQFLFEYFSETQRNKGNFPGRFSGRQFSNSRSEMNVSTLELGDSALYLCASSFRTGGSSYSYNEQFFGPGTRLTVL.

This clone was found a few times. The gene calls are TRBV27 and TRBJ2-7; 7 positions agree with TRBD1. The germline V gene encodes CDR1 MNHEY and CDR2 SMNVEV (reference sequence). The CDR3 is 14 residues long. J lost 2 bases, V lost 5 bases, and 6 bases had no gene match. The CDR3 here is CASSPGQETYEQYF. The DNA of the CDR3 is TGTGCCAGCAGTCCAGGACAGGAAACCTACGAGCAGTACTTC.

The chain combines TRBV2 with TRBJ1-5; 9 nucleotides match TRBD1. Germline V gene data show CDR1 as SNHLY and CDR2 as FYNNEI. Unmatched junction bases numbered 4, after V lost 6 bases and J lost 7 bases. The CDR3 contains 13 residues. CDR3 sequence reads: CASRGDREQPQHF. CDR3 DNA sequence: TGTGCCAGCAGGGGGGACAGGGAGCAGCCCCAGCATTTT.

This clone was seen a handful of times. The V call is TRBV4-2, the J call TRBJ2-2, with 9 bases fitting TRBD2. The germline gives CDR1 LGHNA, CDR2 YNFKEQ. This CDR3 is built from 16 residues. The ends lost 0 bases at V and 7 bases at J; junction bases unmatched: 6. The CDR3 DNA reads TGTGCCAGCAGCCAAGATCCGGCTAGCGGGGTCGGGGAGCTGTTTTTT. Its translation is CASSQDPASGVGELFF.

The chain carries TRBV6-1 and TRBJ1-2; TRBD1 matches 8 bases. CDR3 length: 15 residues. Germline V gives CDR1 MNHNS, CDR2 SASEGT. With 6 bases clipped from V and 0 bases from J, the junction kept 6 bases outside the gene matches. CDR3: CASSPGQGANYGYTF. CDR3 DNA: TGTGCCAGCAGCCCAGGACAGGGAGCTAACTATGGCTACACCTTC.

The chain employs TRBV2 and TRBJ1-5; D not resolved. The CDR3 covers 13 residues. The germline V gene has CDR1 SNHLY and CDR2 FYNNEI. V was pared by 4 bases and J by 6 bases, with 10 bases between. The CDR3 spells CASSVGGLQPQHF. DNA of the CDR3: TGTGCCAGCAGTGTGGGAGGGCTTCAGCCCCAGCATTTT.

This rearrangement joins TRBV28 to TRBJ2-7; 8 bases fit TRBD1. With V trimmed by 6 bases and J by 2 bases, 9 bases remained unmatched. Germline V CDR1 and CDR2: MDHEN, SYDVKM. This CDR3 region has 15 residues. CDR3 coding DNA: TGTGCCAGCAGACCGACAGGGGTGGAGACCTACGAGCAGTACTTC. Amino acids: CASRPTGVETYEQYF.

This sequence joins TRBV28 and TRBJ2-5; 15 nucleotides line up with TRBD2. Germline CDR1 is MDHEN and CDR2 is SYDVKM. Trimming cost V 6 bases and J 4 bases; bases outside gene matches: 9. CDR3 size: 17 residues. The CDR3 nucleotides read TGTGCCAGCAGCAAGAAGGGACTAGCGGGAGGTGGAGAGACCCAGTACTTC. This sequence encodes CASSKKGLAGGGETQYF.

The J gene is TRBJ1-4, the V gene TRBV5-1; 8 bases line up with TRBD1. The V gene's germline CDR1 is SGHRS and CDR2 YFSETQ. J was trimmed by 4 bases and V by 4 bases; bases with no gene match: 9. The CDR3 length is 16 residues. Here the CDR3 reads CASSQQGVGGNEKLFF. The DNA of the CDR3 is TGCGCCAGCAGCCAACAGGGGGTTGGGGGTAATGAAAAACTGTTTTTT.